Below, one T cell receptor beta chain is given with its context. Its antigen remains unidentified. Sorting isolated naive CD8 T cells as CD8+CD4-CCR7+CD45RA+ events. Trimming pared 2 bases from V and 1 base from J, leaving 12 bases between. Germline lookup yields CDR1 MNHEY and CDR2 SVGEGT. The CDR3 spans 16 residues. This record belongs to a study of molecular identifiers for immune sequencing clone quantification. Findings and limits, study-wide: The study found clones above 20 RNA copies held over 98% of effector molecules and under 1% in naive cells.

Bulk TCR libraries used previously described methods and listed TCR primers. One entry per CDR3 protein results from TCRdb running MiXCR on the PCR reads. The table lists about 100,000 distinct CDR3 sequences, 35% to 40% of them singletons. Sample: naive CD8+ T cells from blood, with Jurkat cell RNA spiked in. Subset described: FACS-sorted CD8+CD4-CCR7+CD45RA+ naive T cells. The receptor comes from a human donor in good health. Some libraries in this study had Jurkat cell RNA spiked in. This rearrangement joins TRBV6-2 or TRBV6-3 to TRBJ2-4; tentative D call: TRBD2 (5 bases). The chain's CDR3 is CASSYERAGAKNIQYF. DNA of the CDR3: TGTGCCAGCAGTTACGAGAGGGCTGGGGCCAAAAACATTCAGTACTTC.